The rows below give T cell receptor beta chains drawn from one sample of a study of early T cells in non-severe SARS-CoV-2 infection. One entry per CDR3 protein, called by TCRdb with MiXCR from the 5' RACE reads. Altogether tens of thousands of distinct CDR3 sequences are present, 4.9% being singletons, with the ten largest covering 4% to 5%. Source material: whole blood. Every receptor here comes from an adult who was a healthcare worker with PCR-confirmed SARS-CoV-2 infection or an uninfected control (not recorded which). CDR3s leave out the opening cysteine and the closing phenylalanine or tryptophan. Each record gives: J gene, clone size, V gene, CDR3 protein. Only some rows state a clone size, as once, few, many or a class for expanded clones.

J gene: TRBJ2-1; clone size: -; V gene: TRBV20-1; CDR3 protein: SAKVPSGGVNEQF
J gene: TRBJ2-3; clone size: many; V gene: TRBV7-9; CDR3 protein: ASSLEGIFEWFSGPSQSTDTQY
J gene: TRBJ1-5; clone size: many; V gene: TRBV19; CDR3 protein: ASSQTGTNLQPQH
J gene: TRBJ1-6; clone size: few; V gene: TRBV5-5; CDR3 protein: ASSLDGDSPLH
J gene: TRBJ2-2; clone size: once; V gene: TRBV11-2; CDR3 protein: ASSFGGTGELF
J gene: TRBJ2-7; clone size: -; V gene: TRBV20-1; CDR3 protein: SASLPSVYEQY
J gene: TRBJ1-1; clone size: few; V gene: TRBV4-1; CDR3 protein: ASSQDMDQAF
J gene: TRBJ2-5; clone size: -; V gene: TRBV7-2; CDR3 protein: ASRLNLQETQY
J gene: TRBJ2-2; clone size: few; V gene: TRBV30; CDR3 protein: ALSWYEKPGELF
J gene: TRBJ2-7; clone size: many; V gene: TRBV6-6; CDR3 protein: ASSPSEGGGYEQY
J gene: TRBJ2-2; clone size: -; V gene: TRBV7-2; CDR3 protein: ASSLRTSGNTGELF
J gene: TRBJ2-1; clone size: many; V gene: TRBV2; CDR3 protein: ASRRTSGYNEQF
J gene: TRBJ1-1; clone size: many; V gene: TRBV11-2; CDR3 protein: ASSLGWNTEAF